Listed below are T cell receptor beta chains from one sample, sequenced in a study of a mutant IDH1 vaccine in newly diagnosed glioma. No cognate antigen is known for these TCRs. Profiling relied on immunoSEQ multiplex PCR, and the TCRdb table lists in-frame clones only, not all of them. The table shows approximately 60,000 clones, with around 82% occurring only once. This sample comprised PBMCs, obtained from a glioma patient whose treatment included an IDH1 peptide vaccine. The receptors stem from a woman aged 18 to 35 with glioma. Some clones in this sample may be carry-over from other donors' samples. CDR3s include the opening cysteine and the closing phenylalanine or tryptophan. The D gene is left open where the match is weak. Clone size is shown for a subset of rows, as once, few, many or a class of expanded clone.

cdr3_nt: TGTGCCAGCAGTCCTAGCACAGATACGCAGTATTTT
cdr3_aa: CASSPSTDTQYF
d_call: NA
j_call: TRBJ2-3
v_call: TRBV27
clone_size: NA

cdr3_nt: TGCGCCAGCAGCTCAGGACTAGCGGGGGGTCGAGAGACCCAGTACTTC
cdr3_aa: CASSSGLAGGRETQYF
d_call: TRBD2
j_call: TRBJ2-5
v_call: TRBV5-1
clone_size: NA

cdr3_nt: TGTGCCAGCAGTGAACCTTCCGGGACAGGCCCCAAACGTACCACAGGCTACACCTTC
cdr3_aa: CASSEPSGTGPKRTTGYTF
d_call: TRBD1
j_call: TRBJ1-2
v_call: TRBV6-1
clone_size: NA

cdr3_nt: TGTGCCAGCAGCTTGGTTGCCGGCCGCTCTGGAAACACCATATATTTT
cdr3_aa: CASSLVAGRSGNTIYF
d_call: NA
j_call: TRBJ1-3
v_call: TRBV5-5
clone_size: NA

cdr3_nt: TGTGCCAGCAGCGAGGGAGGGTTTTATGGCTACACCTTC
cdr3_aa: CASSEGGFYGYTF
d_call: NA
j_call: TRBJ1-2
v_call: TRBV2
clone_size: NA

cdr3_nt: TGTGCCAGCAGCACCCGGGGGGACGGCTACACCTTC
cdr3_aa: CASSTRGDGYTF
d_call: NA
j_call: TRBJ1-2
v_call: TRBV9
clone_size: NA

cdr3_nt: TGTGCCAGCAGCTTAAAGGACAGGAACACTGAAGCTTTCTTT
cdr3_aa: CASSLKDRNTEAFF
d_call: NA
j_call: TRBJ1-1
v_call: TRBV7-9
clone_size: NA

cdr3_nt: TGTGCCAGCAGCTTAGCGGAGGAGGGCTACACCTTC
cdr3_aa: CASSLAEEGYTF
d_call: NA
j_call: TRBJ1-2
v_call: TRBV7-9
clone_size: NA

cdr3_nt: TGCGCCAGCAGCTTGGTAGGGTCCTACGAGCAGTACTTC
cdr3_aa: CASSLVGSYEQYF
d_call: NA
j_call: TRBJ2-7
v_call: TRBV5-1
clone_size: NA

cdr3_nt: TGCGCCAGCCGGCGGGGGCAGGGTCTCGACGGGGAGCTGTTTTTT
cdr3_aa: CASRRGQGLDGELFF
d_call: NA
j_call: TRBJ2-2
v_call: TRBV5-1
clone_size: NA

cdr3_nt: TGTGCCAGCAGTGAGAGTGGCGTCGGCACAGATACGCAGTATTTT
cdr3_aa: CASSESGVGTDTQYF
d_call: NA
j_call: TRBJ2-3
v_call: TRBV25-1
clone_size: few

cdr3_nt: TGTGCCAGCAGTGTCGGGGGGCGACAGGAAAAACTGTTTTTT
cdr3_aa: CASSVGGRQEKLFF
d_call: NA
j_call: TRBJ1-4
v_call: TRBV2
clone_size: NA

cdr3_nt: TGTGCCAGCAGCGTAGCGGGGGCCTCCTACGAGCAGTACTTC
cdr3_aa: CASSVAGASYEQYF
d_call: NA
j_call: TRBJ2-7
v_call: TRBV9
clone_size: NA

cdr3_nt: TGTGCCAGCAGTCCCGGGACTAGCGGGAGTTTAGCGACGTTCTTC
cdr3_aa: CASSPGTSGSLATFF
d_call: TRBD2
j_call: TRBJ2-1
v_call: TRBV6-1
clone_size: NA

cdr3_nt: TGTGCCAGCAGCGTGTTAGCGGGGGATTACGAGCAGTACTTC
cdr3_aa: CASSVLAGDYEQYF
d_call: TRBD2
j_call: TRBJ2-7
v_call: TRBV5-6
clone_size: NA

cdr3_nt: TGTGCCATAGGACAGGGGAACACTGAAGCTTTCTTT
cdr3_aa: CAIGQGNTEAFF
d_call: TRBD1
j_call: TRBJ1-1
v_call: TRBV10-3
clone_size: once

cdr3_nt: TGTGCCATCGGTGATCAGGGGAAAGGACTGTTTTTT
cdr3_aa: CAIGDQGKGLFF
d_call: NA
j_call: TRBJ1-4
v_call: TRBV10-3
clone_size: NA

cdr3_nt: TGTGCCAGCAGCTTAGCGGCCTCCCCAAGCTCCTACGAGCAGTACTTC
cdr3_aa: CASSLAASPSSYEQYF
d_call: NA
j_call: TRBJ2-7
v_call: TRBV7-9
clone_size: NA

cdr3_nt: TGTGCCAGCAGCGTAGAGGCAGGGGGATCTTACAATGAGCAGTTCTTC
cdr3_aa: CASSVEAGGSYNEQFF
d_call: TRBD1
j_call: TRBJ2-1
v_call: TRBV9
clone_size: NA

cdr3_nt: TGTGCCAGCAGTGAGACAGGGCCACAGCCCCAGCATTTT
cdr3_aa: CASSETGPQPQHF
d_call: TRBD1
j_call: TRBJ1-5
v_call: TRBV27
clone_size: once

cdr3_nt: TGTGCCAGCAGGGGCAGCCTTGGTGGCTACACCTTC
cdr3_aa: CASRGSLGGYTF
d_call: NA
j_call: TRBJ1-2
v_call: TRBV28
clone_size: NA

cdr3_nt: TGCGCCAGCAGCAGGACAGGGGGCACGGATCAGCCCCAGCATTTT
cdr3_aa: CASSRTGGTDQPQHF
d_call: TRBD1
j_call: TRBJ1-5
v_call: TRBV5-1
clone_size: NA

cdr3_nt: TGCAGCGTTGAAGCGGGGGCCGGTGGCTACACCTTC
cdr3_aa: CSVEAGAGGYTF
d_call: NA
j_call: TRBJ1-2
v_call: TRBV29-1
clone_size: few

cdr3_nt: TGTGCCAGCAGCTTTTTGGGGAGCGACGAAAACATTCAGTACTTC
cdr3_aa: CASSFLGSDENIQYF
d_call: NA
j_call: TRBJ2-4
v_call: TRBV5-6
clone_size: NA

cdr3_nt: TGTGCCAGTAGTCTCGGGACACCCAATCAGCCCCAGCATTTT
cdr3_aa: CASSLGTPNQPQHF
d_call: NA
j_call: TRBJ1-5
v_call: TRBV19
clone_size: few

cdr3_nt: TGCGCCAGCAGCCAAATAACAGGGAAGCAGTACTTC
cdr3_aa: CASSQITGKQYF
d_call: NA
j_call: TRBJ2-7
v_call: TRBV4-3
clone_size: NA

cdr3_nt: TGTGCCTCAACGGGGGGCGGGGGCCGCTACGAGCAGTACTTC
cdr3_aa: CASTGGGGRYEQYF
d_call: NA
j_call: TRBJ2-7
v_call: TRBV30
clone_size: few

cdr3_nt: TGCGCCAGCAGCCCAGACGGACTTACTAACTATGGCTACACCTTC
cdr3_aa: CASSPDGLTNYGYTF
d_call: NA
j_call: TRBJ1-2
v_call: TRBV5-1
clone_size: NA

cdr3_nt: TGTGCCAGCAGCCTCGACACCGGGGAGCTGTTTTTT
cdr3_aa: CASSLDTGELFF
d_call: NA
j_call: TRBJ2-2
v_call: TRBV7-9
clone_size: NA

cdr3_nt: TGTGCCAGCTCACCACTAGGAGGGGGAGCAAAGGAGACCCAGTACTTC
cdr3_aa: CASSPLGGGAKETQYF
d_call: NA
j_call: TRBJ2-5
v_call: TRBV18
clone_size: NA

cdr3_nt: TGCGCCAGCACCCTCCGGGGATTGAACACTGAAGCTTTCTTT
cdr3_aa: CASTLRGLNTEAFF
d_call: NA
j_call: TRBJ1-1
v_call: TRBV23-1
clone_size: NA

cdr3_nt: TGTGCCAGCAGTTTATCGACGGGGGGGTCTAGTACCACCGGGGAGCTGTTTTTT
cdr3_aa: CASSLSTGGSSTTGELFF
d_call: TRBD2
j_call: TRBJ2-2
v_call: TRBV27
clone_size: NA

cdr3_nt: TGTGCCAGCAGCGTAGCGACTAGCGGGCTCTATGAGCAGTTCTTC
cdr3_aa: CASSVATSGLYEQFF
d_call: TRBD2
j_call: TRBJ2-1
v_call: TRBV9
clone_size: NA

cdr3_nt: TGCAGCGTGGGACAGGGGGCCTACGAGCAGTACTTC
cdr3_aa: CSVGQGAYEQYF
d_call: TRBD1
j_call: TRBJ2-7
v_call: TRBV29-1
clone_size: NA

cdr3_nt: TGTGCCAGCAGGGTTCGACGGGGCAATCAGCCCCAGCATTTT
cdr3_aa: CASRVRRGNQPQHF
d_call: NA
j_call: TRBJ1-5
v_call: TRBV2
clone_size: NA

cdr3_nt: TGTGCCAGCAGTAATCTGGCGGGAGTTTTCGAGCAGTACTTC
cdr3_aa: CASSNLAGVFEQYF
d_call: TRBD2
j_call: TRBJ2-7
v_call: TRBV7-9
clone_size: NA

cdr3_nt: TGTGCCTGGAGCCCTAAGGACAGGGGGAACTTC
cdr3_aa: CAWSPKDRGNF
d_call: TRBD1
j_call: TRBJ2-7
v_call: TRBV30
clone_size: NA

cdr3_nt: TGTGCCAGCAGCCGGGACAGGGACCCGTCCTACACCTTC
cdr3_aa: CASSRDRDPSYTF
d_call: TRBD1
j_call: TRBJ1-2
v_call: TRBV5-4
clone_size: NA

cdr3_nt: TGTGCCAGCAGCCAGGAAAAAGGGAGCGGGGGTTTGATTACCACAGATACGCAGTATTTT
cdr3_aa: CASSQEKGSGGLITTDTQYF
d_call: TRBD2
j_call: TRBJ2-3
v_call: TRBV4-2
clone_size: few

cdr3_nt: TGTGCCAGCAGAGAGGGGCGATCTGGAAACACCATATATTTT
cdr3_aa: CASREGRSGNTIYF
d_call: NA
j_call: TRBJ1-3
v_call: TRBV5-8
clone_size: NA

cdr3_nt: TGCGCCAGCAGCCAAGATTATGGTGTAATGCTACCGGGTGAAGCTTTCTTT
cdr3_aa: CASSQDYGVMLPGEAFF
d_call: NA
j_call: TRBJ1-1
v_call: TRBV4-3
clone_size: NA

cdr3_nt: TGCGCCAGCAGCCAACCGTTAACTAGCGGCCTTTGGAATGAGCAGTTCTTC
cdr3_aa: CASSQPLTSGLWNEQFF
d_call: TRBD2
j_call: TRBJ2-1
v_call: TRBV4-1
clone_size: NA